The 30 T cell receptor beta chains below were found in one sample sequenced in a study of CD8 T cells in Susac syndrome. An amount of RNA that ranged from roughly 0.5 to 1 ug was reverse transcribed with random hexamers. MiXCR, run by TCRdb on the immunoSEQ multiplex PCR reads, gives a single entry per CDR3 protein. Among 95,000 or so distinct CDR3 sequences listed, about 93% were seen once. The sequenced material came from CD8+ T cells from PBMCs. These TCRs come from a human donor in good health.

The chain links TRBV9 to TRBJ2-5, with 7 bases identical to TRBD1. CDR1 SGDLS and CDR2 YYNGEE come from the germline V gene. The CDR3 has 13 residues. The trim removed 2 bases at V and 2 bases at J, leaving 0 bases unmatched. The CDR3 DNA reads TGTGCCAGCAGCGTGGACAGGCAAGAGACCCAGTACTTC. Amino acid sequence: CASSVDRQETQYF.

The CDR3 reads CSVNKDTEAFF. The CDR3 coding sequence is TGCAGCGTTAACAAGGACACTGAAGCTTTCTTT. This chain uses TRBV29-1 with TRBJ1-1; D remains ambiguous. Trimming cost V 5 bases and J 3 bases, with 7 bases left between them. The CDR3 totals 11 residues. Per germline, CDR1 SQVTM and CDR2 ANQGSEA.

The CDR3 region has the DNA TGCAGTGCTAGTTGGGGCTATGGCTACACCTTC. The encoded protein is CSASWGYGYTF. The chain couples TRBV20-1 to TRBJ1-2; the D is unclear. V shed 3 bases and J shed 4 bases, with 6 bases lying between them. Germline values: CDR1 DFQATT, CDR2 SNEGSKA (reference sequence). This CDR3 contains 11 residues.

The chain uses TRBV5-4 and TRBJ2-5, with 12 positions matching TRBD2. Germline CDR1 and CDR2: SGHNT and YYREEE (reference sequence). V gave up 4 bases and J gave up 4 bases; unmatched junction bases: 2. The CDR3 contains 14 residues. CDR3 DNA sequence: TGTGCCAGCAGCAGGACTAGCGGGATAGAGACCCAGTACTTC. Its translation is CASSRTSGIETQYF.

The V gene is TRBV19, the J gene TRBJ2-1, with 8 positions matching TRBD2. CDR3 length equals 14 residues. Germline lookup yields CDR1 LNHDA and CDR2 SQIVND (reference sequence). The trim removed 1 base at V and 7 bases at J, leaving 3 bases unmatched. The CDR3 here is CASSIAPGGNEQFF. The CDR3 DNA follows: TGTGCCAGTAGTATAGCCCCGGGGGGGAATGAGCAGTTCTTC.

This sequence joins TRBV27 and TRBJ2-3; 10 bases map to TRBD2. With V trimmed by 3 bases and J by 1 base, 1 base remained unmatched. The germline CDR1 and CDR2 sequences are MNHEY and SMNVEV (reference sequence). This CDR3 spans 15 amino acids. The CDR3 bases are TGTGCCAGCAGTTTGAGCGGGGGGGGCACAGATACGCAGTATTTT. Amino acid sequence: CASSLSGGGTDTQYF.

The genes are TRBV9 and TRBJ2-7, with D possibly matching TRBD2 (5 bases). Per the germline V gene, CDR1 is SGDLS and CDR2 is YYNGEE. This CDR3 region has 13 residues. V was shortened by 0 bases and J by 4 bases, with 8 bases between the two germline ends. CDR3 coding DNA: TGTGCCAGCAGCGTAGCTACGGGGTACGAGCAGTACTTC. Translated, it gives CASSVATGYEQYF.

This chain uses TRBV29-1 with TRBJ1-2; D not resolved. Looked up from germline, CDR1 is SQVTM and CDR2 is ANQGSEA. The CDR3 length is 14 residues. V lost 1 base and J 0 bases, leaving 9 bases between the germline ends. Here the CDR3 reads CSVEVPDANYGYTF. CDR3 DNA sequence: TGCAGCGTTGAAGTACCAGACGCTAACTATGGCTACACCTTC. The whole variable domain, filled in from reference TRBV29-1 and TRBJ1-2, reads SAVISQKPSRDICQRGTSLTIQCQVDSQVTMMFWYRQQPGQSLTLIATANQGSEATYESGFVIDKFPISRPNLTFSTLTVSNMSPEDSSIYLCSVEVPDANYGYTFGSGTRLTVV.

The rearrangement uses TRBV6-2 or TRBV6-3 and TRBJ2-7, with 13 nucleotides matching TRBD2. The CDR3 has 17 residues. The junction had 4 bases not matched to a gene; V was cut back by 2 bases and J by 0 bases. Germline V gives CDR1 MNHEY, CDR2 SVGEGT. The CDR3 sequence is CASSYRTSGGLSYEQYF. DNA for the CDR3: TGTGCCAGCAGTTACCGGACTAGCGGGGGACTCTCCTACGAGCAGTACTTC.

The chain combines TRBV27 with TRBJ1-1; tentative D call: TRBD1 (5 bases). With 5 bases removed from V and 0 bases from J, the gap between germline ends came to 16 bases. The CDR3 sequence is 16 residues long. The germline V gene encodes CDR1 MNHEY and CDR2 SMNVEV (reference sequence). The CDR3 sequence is CASSAGTVRMNTEAFF. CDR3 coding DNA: TGTGCCAGCAGTGCCGGGACTGTTCGCATGAACACTGAAGCTTTCTTT.

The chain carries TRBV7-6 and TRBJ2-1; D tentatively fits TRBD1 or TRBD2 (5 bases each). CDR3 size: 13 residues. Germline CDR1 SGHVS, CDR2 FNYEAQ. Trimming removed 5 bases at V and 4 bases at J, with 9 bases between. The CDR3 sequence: CASSRDGYNEQFF. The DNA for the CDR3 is TGTGCCAGCAGCAGGGACGGTTACAATGAGCAGTTCTTC.

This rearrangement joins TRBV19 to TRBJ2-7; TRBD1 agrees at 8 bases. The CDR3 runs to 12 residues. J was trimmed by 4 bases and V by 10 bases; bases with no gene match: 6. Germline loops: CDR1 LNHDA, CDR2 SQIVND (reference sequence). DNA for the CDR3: TGTGCCACCTTGGACAGGGCGTACGAGCAGTACTTC. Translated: CATLDRAYEQYF. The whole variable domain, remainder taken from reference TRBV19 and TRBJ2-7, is DGGITQSPKYLFRKEGQNVTLSCEQNLNHDAMYWYRQDPGQGLRLIYYSQIVNDFQKGDIAEGYSVSREKKESFPLTVTSAQKNPTAFYLCATLDRAYEQYFGPGTRLTVT.

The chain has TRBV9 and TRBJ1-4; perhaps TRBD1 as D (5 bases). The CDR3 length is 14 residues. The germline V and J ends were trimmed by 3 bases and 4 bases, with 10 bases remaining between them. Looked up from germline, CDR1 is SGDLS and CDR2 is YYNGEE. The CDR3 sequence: CASSAQAINEKLFF. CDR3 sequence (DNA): TGTGCCAGCAGCGCACAGGCTATTAATGAAAAACTGTTTTTT.

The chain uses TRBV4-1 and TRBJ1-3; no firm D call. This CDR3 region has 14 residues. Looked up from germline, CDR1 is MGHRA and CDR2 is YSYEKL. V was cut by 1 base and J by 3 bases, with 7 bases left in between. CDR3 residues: CASSQAGIGNTIYF. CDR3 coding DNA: TGCGCCAGCAGCCAAGCAGGAATTGGAAACACCATATATTTT.

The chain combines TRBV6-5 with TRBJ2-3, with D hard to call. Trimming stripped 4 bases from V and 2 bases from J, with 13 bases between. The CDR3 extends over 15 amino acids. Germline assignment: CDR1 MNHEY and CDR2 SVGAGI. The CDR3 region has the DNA TGTGCCAGCAGTTTAGTTAGGTCCCCCACAGATACGCAGTATTTT. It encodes CASSLVRSPTDTQYF.

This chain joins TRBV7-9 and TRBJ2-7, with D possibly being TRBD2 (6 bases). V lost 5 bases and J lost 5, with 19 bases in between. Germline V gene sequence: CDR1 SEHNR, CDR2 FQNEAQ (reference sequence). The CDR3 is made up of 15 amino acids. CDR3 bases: TGTGCCAGCAGCCAATCCCGGAGGGAGGCCCACGAGCAGTACTTC. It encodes CASSQSRREAHEQYF.

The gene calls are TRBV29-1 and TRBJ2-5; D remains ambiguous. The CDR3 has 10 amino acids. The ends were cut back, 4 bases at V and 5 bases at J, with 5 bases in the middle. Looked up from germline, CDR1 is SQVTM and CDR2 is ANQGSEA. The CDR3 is CSVVWETQYF. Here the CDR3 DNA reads TGCAGCGTTGTATGGGAGACCCAGTACTTC.

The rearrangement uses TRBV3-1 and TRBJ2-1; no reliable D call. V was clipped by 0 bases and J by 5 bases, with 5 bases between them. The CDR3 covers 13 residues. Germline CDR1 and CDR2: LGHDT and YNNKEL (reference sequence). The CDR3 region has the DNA TGTGCCAGCAGCCAAGATTTCAACAATGAGCAGTTCTTC. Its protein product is CASSQDFNNEQFF.

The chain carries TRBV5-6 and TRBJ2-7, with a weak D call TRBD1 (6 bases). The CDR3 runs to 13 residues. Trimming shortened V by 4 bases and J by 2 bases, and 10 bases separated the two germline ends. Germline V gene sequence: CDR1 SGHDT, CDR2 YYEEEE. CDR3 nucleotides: TGTGCCAGCAGCCGGGACACAACCTACGAGCAGTACTTC. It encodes CASSRDTTYEQYF.

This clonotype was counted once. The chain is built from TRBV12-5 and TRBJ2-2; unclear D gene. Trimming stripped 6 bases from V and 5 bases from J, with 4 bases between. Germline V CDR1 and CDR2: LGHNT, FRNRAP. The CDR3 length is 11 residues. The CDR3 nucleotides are TGTGCTAGTGGCCTGACCGGGGAGCTGTTTTTT. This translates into CASGLTGELFF.

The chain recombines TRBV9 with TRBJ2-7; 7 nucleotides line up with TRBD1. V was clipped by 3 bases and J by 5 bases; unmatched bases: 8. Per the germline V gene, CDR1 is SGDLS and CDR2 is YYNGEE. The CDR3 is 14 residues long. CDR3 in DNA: TGTGCCAGCAGCGCCCCGACAGGGAGCCACGAGCAGTACTTC. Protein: CASSAPTGSHEQYF.

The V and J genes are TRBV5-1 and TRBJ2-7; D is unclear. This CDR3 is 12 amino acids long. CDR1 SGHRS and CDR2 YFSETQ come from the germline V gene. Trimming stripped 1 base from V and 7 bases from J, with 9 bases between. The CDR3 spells CASSLYDHEQYF. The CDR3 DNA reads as TGCGCCAGCAGCTTGTATGACCATGAGCAGTACTTC.

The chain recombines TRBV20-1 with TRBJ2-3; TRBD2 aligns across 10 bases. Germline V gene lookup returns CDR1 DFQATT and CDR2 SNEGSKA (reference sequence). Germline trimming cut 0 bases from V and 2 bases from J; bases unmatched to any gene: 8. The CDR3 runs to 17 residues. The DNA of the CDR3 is TGCAGTGCTAGAGATACAGAGACTAGCGGGTACACAGATACGCAGTATTTT. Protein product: CSARDTETSGYTDTQYF.

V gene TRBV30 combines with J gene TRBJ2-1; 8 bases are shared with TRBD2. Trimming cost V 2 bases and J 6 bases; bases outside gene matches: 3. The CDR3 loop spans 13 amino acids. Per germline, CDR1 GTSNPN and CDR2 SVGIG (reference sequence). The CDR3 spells CAWSYSGVNEQFF. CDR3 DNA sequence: TGTGCCTGGAGTTATAGCGGGGTCAATGAGCAGTTCTTC.

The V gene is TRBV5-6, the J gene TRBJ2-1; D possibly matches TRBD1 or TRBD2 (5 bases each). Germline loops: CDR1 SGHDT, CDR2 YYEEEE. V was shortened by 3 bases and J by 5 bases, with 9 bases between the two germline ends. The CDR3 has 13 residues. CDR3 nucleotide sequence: TGTGCCAGCAGCTCAGGGACGGACAATGAGCAGTTCTTC. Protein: CASSSGTDNEQFF.

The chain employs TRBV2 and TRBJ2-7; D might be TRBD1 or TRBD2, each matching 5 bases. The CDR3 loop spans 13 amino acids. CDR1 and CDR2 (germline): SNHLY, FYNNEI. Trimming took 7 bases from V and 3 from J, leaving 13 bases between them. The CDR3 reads CASNRDLNYEQYF. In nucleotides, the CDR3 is TGTGCCAGCAATCGGGACCTGAACTACGAGCAGTACTTC. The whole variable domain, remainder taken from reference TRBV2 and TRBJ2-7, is EPEVTQTPSHQVTQMGQEVILRCVPISNHLYFYWYRQILGQKVEFLVSFYNNEISEKSEIFDDQFSVERPDGSNFTLKIRSTKLEDSAMYFCASNRDLNYEQYFGPGTRLTVT.

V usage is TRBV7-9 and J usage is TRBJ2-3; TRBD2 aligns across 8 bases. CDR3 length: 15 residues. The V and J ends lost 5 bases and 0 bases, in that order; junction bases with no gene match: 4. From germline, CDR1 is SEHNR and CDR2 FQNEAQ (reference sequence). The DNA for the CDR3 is TGTGCCAGCAGCGTCTCTAGCGGGAGCACAGATACGCAGTATTTT. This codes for CASSVSSGSTDTQYF. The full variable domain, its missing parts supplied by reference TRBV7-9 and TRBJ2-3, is DTGVSQNPRHKITKRGQNVTFRCDPISEHNRLYWYRQTLGQGPEFLTYFQNEAQLEKSRLLSDRFSAERPKGSFSTLEIQRTEQGDSAMYLCASSVSSGSTDTQYFGPGTRLTVL.

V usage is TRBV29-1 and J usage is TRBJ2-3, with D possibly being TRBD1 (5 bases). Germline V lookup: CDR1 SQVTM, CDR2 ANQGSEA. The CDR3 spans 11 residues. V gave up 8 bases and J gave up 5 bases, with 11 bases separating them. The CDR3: CSLTVRDTQYF. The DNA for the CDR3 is TGCAGCTTGACAGTTAGAGATACGCAGTATTTT.

The CDR3 coding sequence is TGCGCCAGCAGCCTACCTAGTGATGAGCAGTTCTTC. This codes for CASSLPSDEQFF. The chain carries TRBV4-1 and TRBJ2-1; D is ambiguous. Germline assignment: CDR1 MGHRA and CDR2 YSYEKL. Trimming left V 4 bases short and J 8 bases short, with 9 bases between. This CDR3 comprises 12 residues.

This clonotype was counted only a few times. The CDR3 DNA reads TGTGCCAGCAGCCCAAGGACAGGGGGCACCTACGAGCAGTACTTC. As protein: CASSPRTGGTYEQYF. V usage is TRBV9 and J usage is TRBJ2-7; 11 nucleotides match TRBD1. CDR1 and CDR2 (germline): SGDLS, YYNGEE. V shed 4 bases, J shed 2 bases, and the junction held 5 bases outside the gene matches. CDR3 length: 15 amino acids. Filled out from reference TRBV9 and TRBJ2-7, the complete variable domain reads DSGVTQTPKHLITATGQRVTLRCSPRSGDLSVYWYQQSLDQGLQFLIQYYNGEERAKGNILERFSAQQFPDLHSELNLSSLELGDSALYFCASSPRTGGTYEQYFGPGTRLTVT.